The clone carrying this T cell receptor beta chain was counted only a few times. Sequencing was performed with immunoSEQ multiplex PCR; in TCRdb, only in-frame clones are kept and a portion is missing. Of 78,000 or so clones listed, around nine tenths are singletons. The sample originates from a study of radiotherapy plus CTLA-4 blockade in lung cancer. In germline, CDR1 is LNHDA, CDR2 SQIVND (reference sequence). Trimming removed 7 bases from V and 6 bases from J; junction bases left unmatched: 10. This CDR3 has 15 residues. The sequences come from peripheral blood, collected from a patient treated with radiotherapy plus ipilimumab. The chain employs TRBV19 and TRBJ2-2; 8 bases match TRBD1. The TCR originated in a human donor with non-small cell lung cancer who had stable disease on radiotherapy plus ipilimumab. CDR3 DNA: TGTGCCAGTATGGGACAGGCCCTGGGCGCCGGGGAGCTGTTTTTT. Its translation is CASMGQALGAGELFF.